This T cell receptor beta chain was sequenced for a study of T cells in Graves' hyperthyroidism and ophthalmopathy. Amplified regions were TCR beta CDR3 sequences from RNA transcripts. First-round RT-PCR targeting the TCR CDR3 was performed with the HTBI primer set. In TCRdb, the multiplex PCR reads were re-called with MiXCR into one record per CDR3 protein. The table lists 700,000 or so distinct CDR3 sequences, 16% of them singletons, with under 8.5% in the top ten. Hyperthyroidism patients were newly diagnosed, had disease duration under 2 months, and were aged 18 to 65 years. The table lists this clonotype with a few counts. Its antigen remains unknown. Broader study findings: The model anticipated ophthalmopathy a median approximately 6.6 months pre-onset.

J gave up 5 bases and V 4 bases, and 3 bases lay outside the gene matches. The CDR3 contains 14 residues. Germline-derived CDR1 and CDR2 are LNHDA and SQIVND (reference sequence). This TCR was recovered from a man between 18 and 29 years old with Graves' hyperthyroidism. This sequence joins TRBV19 and TRBJ2-7; TRBD2 matches at 12 bases. The specimen sequenced was blood. The CDR3 sequence is CASSTRTSGNEQYF. CDR3 nucleotide sequence: TGTGCCAGTAGTACCCGGACTAGCGGGAACGAGCAGTACTTC.